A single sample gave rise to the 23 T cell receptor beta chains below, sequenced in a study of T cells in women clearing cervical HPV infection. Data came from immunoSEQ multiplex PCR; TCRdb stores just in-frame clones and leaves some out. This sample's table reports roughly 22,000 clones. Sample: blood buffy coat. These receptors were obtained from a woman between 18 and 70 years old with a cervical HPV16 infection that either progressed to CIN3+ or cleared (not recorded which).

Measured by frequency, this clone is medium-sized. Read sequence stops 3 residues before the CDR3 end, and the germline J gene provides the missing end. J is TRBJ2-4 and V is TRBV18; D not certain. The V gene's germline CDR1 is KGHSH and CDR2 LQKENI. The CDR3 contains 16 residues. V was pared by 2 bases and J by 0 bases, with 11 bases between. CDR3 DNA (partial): TGTGCCAGCTCACCATGGGCCGGTTTAGCCAAAAACATT. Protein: CASSPWAGLAKNI. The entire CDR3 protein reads CASSPWAGLAKNIQYF. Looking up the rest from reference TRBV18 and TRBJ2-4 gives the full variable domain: NAGVMQNPRHLVRRRGQEARLRCSPMKGHSHVYWYRQLPEEGLKFMVYLQKENIIDESGMPKERFSAEFPKEGPSILRIQQVVRGDSAAYFCASSPWAGLAKNIQYFGAGTRLSVL.

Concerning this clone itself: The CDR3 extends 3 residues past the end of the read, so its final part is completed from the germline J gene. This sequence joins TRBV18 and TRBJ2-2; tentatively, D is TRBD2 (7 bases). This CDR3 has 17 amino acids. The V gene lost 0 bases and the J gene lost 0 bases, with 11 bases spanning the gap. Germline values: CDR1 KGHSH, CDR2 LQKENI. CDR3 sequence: CASSPPTGGPNTGELFF. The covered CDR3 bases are TGTGCCAGCTCACCACCGACGGGGGGCCCGAACACCGGGGAG.

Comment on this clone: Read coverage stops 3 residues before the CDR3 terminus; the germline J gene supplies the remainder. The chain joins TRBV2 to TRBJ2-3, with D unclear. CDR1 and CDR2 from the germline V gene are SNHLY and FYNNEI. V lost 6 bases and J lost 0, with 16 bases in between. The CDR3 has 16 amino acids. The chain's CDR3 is CASRARLIRSTDTQYF. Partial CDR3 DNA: TGTGCCAGCAGGGCCCGACTCATAAGGAGCACAGATACG.

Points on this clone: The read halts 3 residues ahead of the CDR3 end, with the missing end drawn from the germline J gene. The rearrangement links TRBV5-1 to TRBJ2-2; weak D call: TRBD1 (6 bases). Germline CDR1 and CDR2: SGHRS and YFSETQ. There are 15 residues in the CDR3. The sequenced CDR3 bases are TGCGCCAGCAGCCCGACAGGCTTCTATAATTCACCG. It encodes CASSPTGFYNSP. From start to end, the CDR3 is CASSPTGFYNSPLFF. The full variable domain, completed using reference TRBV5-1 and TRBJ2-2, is KAGVTQTPRYLIKTRGQQVTLSCSPISGHRSVSWYQQTPGQGLQFLFEYFSETQRNKGNFPGRFSGRQFSNSRSEMNVSTLELGDSALYLCASSPTGFYNSPLFFGEGSRLTVL.

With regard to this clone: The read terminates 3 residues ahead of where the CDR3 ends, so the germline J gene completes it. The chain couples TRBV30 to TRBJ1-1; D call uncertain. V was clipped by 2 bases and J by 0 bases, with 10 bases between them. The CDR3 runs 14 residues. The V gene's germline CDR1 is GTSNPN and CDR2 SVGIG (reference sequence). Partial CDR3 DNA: TGTGCCTGGAGTAACAGCCCTATGAACACTGAA. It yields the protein CAWSNSPMNTE. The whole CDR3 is CAWSNSPMNTEAFF.

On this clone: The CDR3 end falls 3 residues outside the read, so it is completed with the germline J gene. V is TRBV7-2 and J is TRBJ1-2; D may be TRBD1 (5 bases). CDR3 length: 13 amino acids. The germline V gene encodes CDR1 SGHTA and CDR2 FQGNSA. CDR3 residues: CASGTGLVNDYTF. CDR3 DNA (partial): TGTGCCAGCGGAACGGGACTAGTTAACGAC.

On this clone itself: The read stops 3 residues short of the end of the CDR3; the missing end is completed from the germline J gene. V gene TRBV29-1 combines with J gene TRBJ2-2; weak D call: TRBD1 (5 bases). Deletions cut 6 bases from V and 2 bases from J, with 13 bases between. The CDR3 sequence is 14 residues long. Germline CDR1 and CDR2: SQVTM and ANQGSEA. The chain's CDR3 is CSVKRQTNTGELFF. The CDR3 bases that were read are TGCAGCGTAAAAAGACAGACTAACACCGGGGAG.

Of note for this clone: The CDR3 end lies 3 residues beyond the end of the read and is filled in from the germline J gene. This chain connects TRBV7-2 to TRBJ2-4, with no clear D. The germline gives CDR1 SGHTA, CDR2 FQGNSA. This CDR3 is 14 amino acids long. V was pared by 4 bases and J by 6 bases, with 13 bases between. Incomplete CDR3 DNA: TGTGCCAGCAGCTCTCCCTCGACTGGAAACATT. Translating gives CASSSPSTGNI. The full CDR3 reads CASSSPSTGNIQYF.

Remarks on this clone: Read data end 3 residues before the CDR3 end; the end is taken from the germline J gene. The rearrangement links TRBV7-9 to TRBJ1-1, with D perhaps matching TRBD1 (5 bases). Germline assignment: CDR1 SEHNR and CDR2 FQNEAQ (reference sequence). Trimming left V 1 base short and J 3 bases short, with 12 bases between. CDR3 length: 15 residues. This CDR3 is CASSLGGARDTEAFF. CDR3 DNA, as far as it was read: TGTGCCAGCAGCTTAGGCGGGGCTCGGGACACTGAA.

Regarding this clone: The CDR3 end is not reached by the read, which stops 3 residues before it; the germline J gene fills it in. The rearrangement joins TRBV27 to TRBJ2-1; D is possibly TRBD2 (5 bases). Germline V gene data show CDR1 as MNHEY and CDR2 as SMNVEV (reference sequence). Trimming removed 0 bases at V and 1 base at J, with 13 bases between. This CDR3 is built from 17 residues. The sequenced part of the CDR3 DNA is TGTGCCAGCAGTTTATCAAGGCTAGCTATATCCTACAATGAG. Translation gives CASSLSRLAISYNE. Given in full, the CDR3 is CASSLSRLAISYNEQFF.

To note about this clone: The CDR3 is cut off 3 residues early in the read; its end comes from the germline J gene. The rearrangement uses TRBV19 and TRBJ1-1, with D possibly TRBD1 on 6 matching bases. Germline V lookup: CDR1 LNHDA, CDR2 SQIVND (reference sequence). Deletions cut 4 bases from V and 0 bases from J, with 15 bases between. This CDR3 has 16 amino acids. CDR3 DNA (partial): TGTGCCAGTAGTACCCCAACAGGGTCAATGAACACTGAA. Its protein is CASSTPTGSMNTE. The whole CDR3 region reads CASSTPTGSMNTEAFF.

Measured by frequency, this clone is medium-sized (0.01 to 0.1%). CDR3 amino acids: CARSCTQYF. The part of the CDR3 DNA that was read is TGTGCCAGAAGCTGTACG. The chain couples TRBV6-4 to TRBJ2-3; D not certain. The CDR3 end is not reached by the read, which stops 3 residues before it; the germline J gene fills it in. This CDR3 contains 9 residues. Germline V gene lookup returns CDR1 MRHNA and CDR2 SNTAGT. The germline V and J ends were trimmed by 9 bases and 8 bases, with 6 bases remaining between them.

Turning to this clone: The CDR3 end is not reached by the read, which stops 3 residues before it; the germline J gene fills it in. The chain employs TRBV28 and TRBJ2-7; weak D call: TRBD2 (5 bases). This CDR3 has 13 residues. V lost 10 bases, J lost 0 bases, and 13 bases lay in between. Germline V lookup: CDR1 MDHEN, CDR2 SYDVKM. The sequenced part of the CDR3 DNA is TGTGCCATAAGATGTACTAGCTCCTACGAG. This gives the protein CAIRCTSSYE. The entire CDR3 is CAIRCTSSYEQYF.

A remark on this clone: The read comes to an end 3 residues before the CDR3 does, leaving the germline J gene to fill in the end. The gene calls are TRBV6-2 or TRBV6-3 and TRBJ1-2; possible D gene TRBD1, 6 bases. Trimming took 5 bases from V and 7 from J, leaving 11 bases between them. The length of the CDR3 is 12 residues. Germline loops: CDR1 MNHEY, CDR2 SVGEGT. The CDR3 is CASSDQGSGYTF. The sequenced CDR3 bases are TGTGCCAGCAGTGATCAGGGGTCTGGC.

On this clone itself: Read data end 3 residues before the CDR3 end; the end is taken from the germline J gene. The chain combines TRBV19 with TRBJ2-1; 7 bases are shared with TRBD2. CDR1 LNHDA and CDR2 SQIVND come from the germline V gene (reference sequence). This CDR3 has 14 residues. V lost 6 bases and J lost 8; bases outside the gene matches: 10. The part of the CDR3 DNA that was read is TGTGCCAGTAGGTCGCGGGAGAAGATCCATGAG. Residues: CASRSREKIHE. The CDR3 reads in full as CASRSREKIHEQFF.

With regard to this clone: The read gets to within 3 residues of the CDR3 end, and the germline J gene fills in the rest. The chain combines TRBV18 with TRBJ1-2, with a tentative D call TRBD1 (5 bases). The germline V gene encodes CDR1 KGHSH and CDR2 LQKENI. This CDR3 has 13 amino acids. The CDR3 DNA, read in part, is TGTGCCAGCTCACCAGGAGGGGAAGATACC. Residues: CASSPGGEDT. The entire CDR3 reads CASSPGGEDTYTF.

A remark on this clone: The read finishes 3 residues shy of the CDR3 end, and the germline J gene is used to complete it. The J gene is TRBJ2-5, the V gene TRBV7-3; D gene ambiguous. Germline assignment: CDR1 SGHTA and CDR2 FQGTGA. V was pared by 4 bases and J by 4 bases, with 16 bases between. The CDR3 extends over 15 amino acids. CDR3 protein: CASSSSAAGRETQYF. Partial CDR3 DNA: TGTGCCAGCAGCTCCTCCGCCGCTGGTAGAGAGACC. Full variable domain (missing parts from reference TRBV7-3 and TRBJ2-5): GAGVSQTPSNKVTEKGKYVELRCDPISGHTALYWYRQSLGQGPEFLIYFQGTGAADDSGLPNDRFFAVRPEGSVSTLKIQRTERGDSAVYLCASSSSAAGRETQYFGPGTRLLVL.

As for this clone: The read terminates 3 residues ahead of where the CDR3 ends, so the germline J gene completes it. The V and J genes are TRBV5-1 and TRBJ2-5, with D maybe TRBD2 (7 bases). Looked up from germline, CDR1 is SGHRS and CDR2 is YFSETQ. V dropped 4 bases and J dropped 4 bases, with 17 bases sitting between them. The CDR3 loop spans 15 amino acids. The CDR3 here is CASSPMGGGSETQYF. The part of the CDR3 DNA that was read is TGCGCCAGCAGCCCCATGGGGGGGGGCTCAGAGACC.

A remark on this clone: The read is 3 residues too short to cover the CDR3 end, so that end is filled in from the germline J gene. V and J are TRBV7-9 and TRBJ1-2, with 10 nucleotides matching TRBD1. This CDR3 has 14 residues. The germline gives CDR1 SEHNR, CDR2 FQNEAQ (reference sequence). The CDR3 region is CASRPGQGIDTYTF. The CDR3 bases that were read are TGTGCCAGCAGGCCGGGACAGGGGATCGATACC.

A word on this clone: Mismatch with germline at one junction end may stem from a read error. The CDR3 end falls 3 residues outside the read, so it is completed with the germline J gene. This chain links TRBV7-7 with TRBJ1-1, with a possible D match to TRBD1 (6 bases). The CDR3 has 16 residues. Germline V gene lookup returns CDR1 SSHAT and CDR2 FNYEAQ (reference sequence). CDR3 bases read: TGTGCTAGCAGCTTAGAGCGGGGGGCAGGTCAAGAGACA. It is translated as CASSLERGAGQET. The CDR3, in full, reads CASSLERGAGQETAFF.

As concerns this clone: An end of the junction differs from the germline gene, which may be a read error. Here the CDR3 reads CASSPRTSGTETQYF. The sequenced part of the CDR3 DNA is TGTGCCAGTAGTCCCCGGACTAGCGGGACAGAGACG. This chain uses TRBV19 with TRBJ2-3; 12 positions match TRBD2. The CDR3 goes on 3 residues after the read ends, and that part is filled in from the germline J gene. The CDR3 totals 15 residues. Germline V gene data show CDR1 as LNHDA and CDR2 as SQIVND (reference sequence).

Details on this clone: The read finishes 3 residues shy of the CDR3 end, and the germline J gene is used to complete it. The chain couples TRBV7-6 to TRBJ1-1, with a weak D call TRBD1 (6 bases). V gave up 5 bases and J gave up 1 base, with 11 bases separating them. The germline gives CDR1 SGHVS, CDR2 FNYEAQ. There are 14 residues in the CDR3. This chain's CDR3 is CASSTDRRNTEAFF. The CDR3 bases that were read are TGTGCCAGCAGCACCGACAGGAGGAACACTGAA.

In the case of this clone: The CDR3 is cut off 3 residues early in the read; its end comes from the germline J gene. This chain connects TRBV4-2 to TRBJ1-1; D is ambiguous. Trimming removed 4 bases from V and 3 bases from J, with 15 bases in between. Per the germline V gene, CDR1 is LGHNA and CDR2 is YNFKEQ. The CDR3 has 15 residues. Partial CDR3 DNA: TGTGCCAGCAGCCTTCGGGTAGACCGGGACACTGAA. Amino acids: CASSLRVDRDTE. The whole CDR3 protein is CASSLRVDRDTEAFF.